This is a list of T cell receptor beta chains from one sample in a study of beta chain features in type 1 diabetes. Clones were read by immunoSEQ multiplex PCR, and TCRdb kept only the in-frame ones, dropping some. In the table there are about 740,000 clones, roughly 12% of which are singletons. Sequences were obtained from naive CD4+ T cells from blood. The source of these receptors is a man younger than 35 with type 1 diabetes. The CDR3 runs from the conserved cysteine through the conserved F or W. The order of the fields is J gene, D gene, V gene, clone size, CDR3 DNA, CDR3 protein. The D gene is left open where the match is weak. Clone size is shown for a subset of rows, as once, few, many or a class of expanded clone.

TRBJ2-5	TRBD2	TRBV7-2	NA	TGTGCCAGCAGACCCGGGGGAGGGGAGACCCAGTACTTC	CASRPGGGETQYF
TRBJ1-2	NA	TRBV29-1	few	TGCAGCGCACTACAGAGTGGCTACACCTTC	CSALQSGYTF
TRBJ1-1	NA	TRBV7-9	few	TGTGCCAGCAGCTTGGGCAGCTCGGATACAAACACTGAAGCTTTCTTT	CASSLGSSDTNTEAFF
TRBJ2-5	NA	TRBV5-4	few	TGTGCCAGCAGCTTCCCGGAGGAAAAAACCCAGTACTTC	CASSFPEEKTQYF
TRBJ2-7	NA	TRBV6-5	NA	TGTGCCATCAGTCCCATCTCCCAGGGCGAGCAGTACTTC	CAISPISQGEQYF
TRBJ2-7	NA	TRBV7-8	few	TGTGCCAGCAGCTTAGCGGACGGTTTACCCTACGAGCAGTACTTC	CASSLADGLPYEQYF
TRBJ2-4	NA	TRBV10-3	few	TGTGCCAGCAGACTGGGGGGCACGGCCAAAAACATTCAGTACTTC	CASRLGGTAKNIQYF
TRBJ1-1	NA	TRBV5-1	few	TGCGCCAGCAGCGGTTTAAGCGGCACTGAAGCTTTCTTT	CASSGLSGTEAFF
TRBJ2-5	NA	TRBV5-1	few	TGCGCCAGCAGCTTGGAAGGTTCGCAAGGGACCCAGTACTTC	CASSLEGSQGTQYF
TRBJ1-5	NA	TRBV30	few	TGTGCCTGGAGTGTAAGAGACAGCTATCAGCCCCAGCATTTT	CAWSVRDSYQPQHF
TRBJ1-6	NA	TRBV29-1	NA	TGCAGCGTTGCGGACAGTTTGGGGAATAATTCACCCCTCCACTTT	CSVADSLGNNSPLHF
TRBJ1-5	NA	TRBV27	NA	TGTGCCAGCTCCCGACAGGGCAATCAGCCCCAGCATTTT	CASSRQGNQPQHF
TRBJ2-7	NA	TRBV30	NA	TGTGCCTGGAGCCGGGACACCTACGAGCAGTACTTC	CAWSRDTYEQYF
TRBJ1-5	TRBD1	TRBV27	few	TGTGCCAGCAGTTCATACAGGGGGAGCGGCAATCAGCCCCAGCATTTT	CASSSYRGSGNQPQHF
TRBJ1-1	NA	TRBV5-6	few	TGTGCCAGCAGCCGGGGAGGGTTTGACACTGAAGCTTTCTTT	CASSRGGFDTEAFF
TRBJ2-5	TRBD2	TRBV5-4	few	TGTGCCAGCAGCCAACCCGGACTAGCGCAGTACCAAGAGACCCAGTACTTC	CASSQPGLAQYQETQYF
TRBJ1-6	NA	TRBV4-1	NA	TGCGCCAGCAGCCCGGGGACCGTGTTTGTGAGGGCCTATAATTCACCCCTCCACTTT	CASSPGTVFVRAYNSPLHF
TRBJ1-1	NA	TRBV7-9	few	TGTGCCAGCAGCCCACATGGTGACACTGAAGCTTTCTTT	CASSPHGDTEAFF
TRBJ2-1	TRBD2	TRBV6-5	NA	TGTGCCAGCACTCACGGGCTAGCGGGACCCAATGAGCAGTTCTTC	CASTHGLAGPNEQFF
TRBJ2-1	NA	TRBV6-6	NA	TGTGCCAGCAGTTCCACGGACAGCAATGAGCAGTTCTTC	CASSSTDSNEQFF
TRBJ1-1	NA	TRBV30	NA	TGTGCCTGGGGGACTGCTATGAACACTGAAGCTTTCTTT	CAWGTAMNTEAFF
TRBJ2-7	TRBD1	TRBV9	NA	TGTGCCAGCAGCCAGACGACAGGGGCAGGGGAGCAGTACTTC	CASSQTTGAGEQYF
TRBJ2-6	NA	TRBV15	NA	TGTGCCACCAGCAGGTCCCACGGGCTTGGGGCCAACGTCCTGACTTTC	CATSRSHGLGANVLTF
TRBJ2-2	NA	TRBV14	few	TGTGCCAGCAGCCCCCGGGGACCGAAGTCAACCGGGGAGCTGTTTTTT	CASSPRGPKSTGELFF
TRBJ1-5	TRBD1	TRBV6-5	NA	TGTGCCAGCAGTCCCGGGACAGGCAATCAGCCCCAGCATTTT	CASSPGTGNQPQHF
TRBJ1-1	NA	TRBV10-3	NA	TGTGCCATCAGTACAACAGGGTTGGACACTGAAGCTTTCTTT	CAISTTGLDTEAFF
TRBJ2-5	NA	TRBV19	few	TGTGCCAGTAGTTCTCCTCGGGGGCGAGAGACCCAGTACTTC	CASSSPRGRETQYF
TRBJ2-5	NA	TRBV15	NA	TGTGCCACCAGCAGAGATCCGGCAGAAGAGACCCAGTACTTC	CATSRDPAEETQYF
TRBJ1-4	TRBD1	TRBV7-9	NA	TGTGCCAGCTGCTTCACCAGGGGGTCTGTGGAACTGTTTTTT	CASCFTRGSVELFF
TRBJ1-1	NA	TRBV9	NA	TGTGCCAGCAGCGCCTTGCCGAGGGACAACACTGAAGCTTTCTTT	CASSALPRDNTEAFF
TRBJ1-5	TRBD1	TRBV29-1	NA	TGCAGCGTTGAACTTTCAGGGGGCGGTCAGCCCCAGCATTTT	CSVELSGGGQPQHF
TRBJ2-7	TRBD1	TRBV6-1	NA	TGTGCCAGCAGCCGGACAGGTTCCTACGAGCAGTACTTC	CASSRTGSYEQYF
TRBJ2-3	NA	TRBV7-9	few	TGTGCCAGCAGCTGGGGTGATACGCAGTATTTT	CASSWGDTQYF
TRBJ2-7	TRBD2	TRBV5-4	NA	TGTGCCAGCAGCATCGGGACTAGCGAGGGCTACGAGCAGTACTTC	CASSIGTSEGYEQYF
TRBJ1-1	NA	TRBV30	NA	TGTGCCTGGAACATGGGGAACACTGAAGCTTTCTTT	CAWNMGNTEAFF
TRBJ1-4	NA	TRBV30	NA	TGTGCCTGGAGTGTAGGGCCCGGGGTCCCGGGTGAAAAACTGTTTTTT	CAWSVGPGVPGEKLFF
TRBJ1-2	TRBD1	TRBV4-1	few	TGCGCCAGCAGCCAACTTATGACAGGGCCCAGGGATGGCTACACCTTC	CASSQLMTGPRDGYTF
TRBJ2-7	NA	TRBV7-8	NA	TGTGCCAGCAGCTTAATCTCCGCAGGATCTTACGAGCAGTACTTC	CASSLISAGSYEQYF
TRBJ2-3	NA	TRBV15	NA	TGTGCCACCAGCAGGGTAGGGGGAAGGCTGGCAGATACGCAGTATTTT	CATSRVGGRLADTQYF
TRBJ1-1	NA	TRBV6-5	NA	TGTGCCAGCAGTTACTCGAGGTGGCAGACGGCTGAAGCTTTCTTT	CASSYSRWQTAEAFF
TRBJ2-7	NA	TRBV28	few	TGTGCCAGCAGTGTGACCTACGAGCAGTACTTC	CASSVTYEQYF
TRBJ1-2	NA	TRBV5-1	NA	TGCGCCAGCAGCTCCCCGGGGGACTATGGCTACACCTTC	CASSSPGDYGYTF
TRBJ2-5	NA	TRBV30	few	TGTGCCTATGATCCAGGACAGACGAGTACTATAGGGACCCAGTACTTC	CAYDPGQTSTIGTQYF
TRBJ1-1	NA	TRBV5-6	few	TGTGCCAGCAGGTTCTCCGGGGTGAACACTGAAGCTTTCTTT	CASRFSGVNTEAFF
TRBJ2-5	NA	TRBV7-8	NA	TGTGCCAGCAGCTTACTCGTCCTCCAAGAGACCCAGTACTTC	CASSLLVLQETQYF
TRBJ1-2	NA	TRBV29-1	few	TGCAGCGCCTCACAGGGCGGGAACTATGGCTACACCTTC	CSASQGGNYGYTF
TRBJ2-1	NA	TRBV18	NA	TGTGCCAGCTCACCACAGCGGAACCCCAATGAGCAGTTCTTC	CASSPQRNPNEQFF
TRBJ1-1	NA	TRBV30	few	TGTGCCTGGACAGGGGCCTGGGGAACTGAAGCTTTCTTT	CAWTGAWGTEAFF
TRBJ2-5	TRBD2	TRBV10-2	NA	TGCGCCAGCAATGGGGGGGAGCGGGAGACCCAGTACTTC	CASNGGERETQYF
TRBJ2-3	NA	TRBV5-6	NA	TGTGCCAGCAGCTTGAACCGGGACCGGGCGCAGTATTTT	CASSLNRDRAQYF
TRBJ2-1	NA	TRBV11-2	few	TGTGCCAGCAGCCGAGAGCTGACCTCCTACAATGAGCAGTTCTTC	CASSRELTSYNEQFF